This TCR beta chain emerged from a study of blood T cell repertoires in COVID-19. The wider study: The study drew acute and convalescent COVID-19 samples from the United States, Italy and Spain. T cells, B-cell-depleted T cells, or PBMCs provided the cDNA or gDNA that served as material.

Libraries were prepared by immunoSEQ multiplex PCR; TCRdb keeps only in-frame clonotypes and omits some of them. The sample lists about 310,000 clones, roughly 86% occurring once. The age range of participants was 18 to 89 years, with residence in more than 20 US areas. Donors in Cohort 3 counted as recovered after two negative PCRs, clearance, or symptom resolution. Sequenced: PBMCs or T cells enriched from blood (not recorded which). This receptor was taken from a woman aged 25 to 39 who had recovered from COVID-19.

This chain's CDR3 is CSARDAGDAFF. Here the CDR3 DNA reads TGCAGTGCTAGAGATGCGGGGGACGCTTTCTTT. J is TRBJ1-1 and V is TRBV20-1; possible D gene TRBD1, 5 bases. The ends were cut back, 0 bases at V and 11 bases at J, with 10 bases in the middle. The CDR3 contains 11 residues. Looked up from germline, CDR1 is DFQATT and CDR2 is SNEGSKA (reference sequence).